This T cell receptor (beta chain) was sequenced in a study of identical twins. General study results and limits: Because invariant MAIT and iNKT cells could be present, zero-insertion analyses could be partly confounded. Models underestimated TCR alpha sharing (out-of-frame) in monozygotic twins.

This clonotype was counted only a few times. What it binds is unknown. Healthy Caucasians alone served as donors. TCRdb analysed the 5' RACE reads with MiXCR anew, one entry per CDR3 protein. The profile shows about 490,000 distinct CDR3 sequences, roughly 15% of them singletons. The same sample was also used in a study of yellow fever vaccine responses in identical twins.

Material for sequencing was CD4+ T cells sorted from blood. The TCR originated in a woman aged 18-29 years in good health.

The CDR3: CASSFFGRYYGYTF. CDR3 bases: TGTGCCAGCAGCTTTTTCGGACGGTACTATGGCTACACCTTC. J is TRBJ1-2 and V is TRBV7-9; D is unclear. This CDR3 is 14 amino acids long. Germline V lookup: CDR1 SEHNR, CDR2 FQNEAQ (reference sequence). V shed 3 bases and J shed 3 bases, with 11 bases lying between them.